The table lists the clone carrying this T cell receptor beta chain with a count of one. Reverse transcription of about 0.5 to 1 ug RNA used random hexamers. It was immunoSEQ multiplex PCR that amplified TCR beta CDR3 across 54 Vbeta and 13 Jbeta. One entry per CDR3 protein results from TCRdb running MiXCR on the immunoSEQ multiplex PCR reads. Of roughly 200,000 distinct CDR3 sequences detected, 90% to 95% appear once; the ten largest clones hold about 0.1%. Patients with Susac syndrome met diagnostic criteria defined recently for definite or probable disease. The record originates from a study of CD8 T cells in Susac syndrome. On the study more broadly: Patients with Susac syndrome were therapy-naive, treated with corticosteroids, or treated with intravenous immunoglobulin alone when blood was collected.

The length of the CDR3 is 14 residues. V dropped 3 bases and J dropped 5 bases, with 13 bases sitting between them. CDR1 and CDR2 (germline): DFQATT, SNEGSKA (reference sequence). Specimen: CD4+ T cells from PBMCs. This TCR came from a human donor with Susac syndrome. The rearrangement joins TRBV20-1 to TRBJ2-2; D uncertain. This CDR3 reads CSASSSRTTGELFF. CDR3 DNA: TGCAGTGCTAGTAGTAGCCGTACGACCGGGGAGCTGTTTTTT.